The 27 T cell receptor beta chains in this list originate from one sample, sequenced in a study of cytomegalovirus exposure and HLA in healthy donors. The PCR made use of 60 Vbeta and 13 Jbeta primers. TCRdb's table, derived via immunoSEQ multiplex PCR, lists solely in-frame clones and lacks some. The sample includes approximately 220,000 clones, approximately 70% of them seen just once. The sequenced sample was PBMCs. The receptors come from a woman in her 30s in good health and CMV-seronegative.

The V call is TRBV11-2, the J call TRBJ1-2; D gene uncertain. With 5 bases removed from V and 3 bases from J, the gap between germline ends came to 22 bases. Germline CDR1 and CDR2: SGHAT and FQNNGV. This CDR3 contains 17 residues. CDR3 in amino acids: CASSQRTPRTNHYGYTF. CDR3 DNA sequence: TGTGCCAGCAGCCAAAGGACCCCCAGGACTAACCACTATGGCTACACCTTC.

A few counts support this clone. The chain uses TRBV6-6 and TRBJ2-1; perhaps TRBD1 as D (6 bases). The V and J ends lost 4 bases and 8 bases respectively, with 18 bases between them. This CDR3 comprises 15 residues. The V gene's germline CDR1 is MNHNY and CDR2 SVGAGI (reference sequence). The CDR3 nucleotides read TGTGCCAGCAGTTCCTCGGGACACACAATGGATGAGCAGTTCTTC. This sequence encodes CASSSSGHTMDEQFF.

The rearrangement uses TRBV7-3 and TRBJ2-1; TRBD2 matches at 9 bases. V was pared by 8 bases and J by 4 bases, with 6 bases of the junction left unmatched. The CDR3 loop spans 14 amino acids. From germline, CDR1 is SGHTA and CDR2 FQGTGA. CDR3 nucleotide sequence: TGTGCCAGCGGAGCGGGGGGACTTTACAATGAGCAGTTCTTC. Its protein product is CASGAGGLYNEQFF.

The J gene is TRBJ2-1, the V gene TRBV5-6; the D is unclear. Germline CDR1 SGHDT, CDR2 YYEEEE. Trimming stripped 4 bases from V and 4 bases from J, with 6 bases between. The CDR3 length is 12 residues. The CDR3 coding sequence is TGTGCCAGCAGCCAAAAATACAATGAGCAGTTCTTC. This gives the protein CASSQKYNEQFF.

The chain has TRBV11-2 and TRBJ1-2; D is uncertain. The CDR3 contains 14 residues. Germline V lookup: CDR1 SGHAT, CDR2 FQNNGV. Trimming took 1 base from V and 4 from J, leaving 10 bases between them. In DNA, the CDR3 is TGTGCCAGCAGCTTAGTAAAAGACATCTATGGCTACACCTTC. Translated: CASSLVKDIYGYTF. Using reference TRBV11-2 and TRBJ1-2 for the parts outside the CDR3, the full variable domain is EAGVAQSPRYKIIEKRQSVAFWCNPISGHATLYWYQQILGQGPKLLIQFQNNGVVDDSQLPKDRFSAERLKGVDSTLKIQPAKLEDSAVYLCASSLVKDIYGYTFGSGTRLTVV.

There are a few counts of this clone. This chain joins TRBV2 and TRBJ2-3, with 7 bases fitting TRBD1. With 3 bases clipped from V and 0 bases from J, the junction kept 0 bases outside the gene matches. This CDR3 is 14 amino acids long. In germline, CDR1 is SNHLY, CDR2 FYNNEI. Here the CDR3 DNA reads TGTGCCAGCAGTGAGGGACAGAGCACAGATACGCAGTATTTT. It encodes CASSEGQSTDTQYF.

The J gene is TRBJ2-1, the V gene TRBV7-6, with 14 bases fitting TRBD2. This CDR3 region has 20 residues. V was clipped by 1 base and J by 1 base; unmatched bases: 9. Germline values: CDR1 SGHVS, CDR2 FNYEAQ. This CDR3 reads CASSLGTGTSGRGSYNEQFF. CDR3 nucleotides: TGTGCCAGCAGCTTAGGAACCGGGACTAGCGGGAGAGGGTCCTACAATGAGCAGTTCTTC.

A word on this clone: The junction departs from germline at one end; a sequencing error may be responsible. The V gene is TRBV7-9, the J gene TRBJ1-1; 9 bases line up with TRBD1. Germline V gene sequence: CDR1 SEHNR, CDR2 FQNEAQ (reference sequence). The CDR3 runs to 14 residues. The CDR3 region has the DNA TGTTCCAGCAGCTTGGGACAGGGAGAGACTGAAGCTTTCTTT. The encoded protein is CSSSLGQGETEAFF.

This sequence joins TRBV7-3 and TRBJ1-1; D might be TRBD1 (5 bases). There are 15 residues in the CDR3. The ends were cut back, 5 bases at V and 5 bases at J, with 18 bases in the middle. Germline V gives CDR1 SGHTA, CDR2 FQGTGA. In DNA, the CDR3 is TGTGCCAGCAGCCCTCAAGGGGCAGGATGGACTGAAGCTTTCTTT. Its translation: CASSPQGAGWTEAFF.

The chain employs TRBV11-2 and TRBJ2-1, with D unresolved. Germline CDR1 is SGHAT and CDR2 is FQNNGV. Trimming left V 11 bases short and J 10 bases short, with 21 bases between. This CDR3 contains 13 residues. The CDR3 DNA reads TGTGCCTCCGGATCAGGCGCGATGCTCGAGCAGTTCTTC. Its protein is CASGSGAMLEQFF. Combining the CDR3 with reference TRBV11-2 and TRBJ2-1 gives the whole variable domain EAGVAQSPRYKIIEKRQSVAFWCNPISGHATLYWYQQILGQGPKLLIQFQNNGVVDDSQLPKDRFSAERLKGVDSTLKIQPAKLEDSAVYLCASGSGAMLEQFFGPGTRLTVL.

The count of this clone is one. V usage is TRBV6-1 and J usage is TRBJ2-7; TRBD1 aligns across 7 bases. With 3 bases clipped from V and 3 bases from J, the junction kept 11 bases outside the gene matches. Germline V CDR1 and CDR2: MNHNS, SASEGT. CDR3 length: 16 amino acids. CDR3 sequence reads: CASSDGMRQGHYEQYF. CDR3 coding DNA: TGTGCCAGCAGTGATGGAATGAGACAGGGTCACTACGAGCAGTACTTC.

The CDR3 sequence: CSVEGEAGGPPFSYEQYF. The CDR3 DNA reads TGCAGCGTTGAAGGAGAGGCAGGGGGACCTCCCTTTTCCTACGAGCAGTACTTC. The gene calls are TRBV29-1 and TRBJ2-7, with 7 positions matching TRBD1. Germline CDR1 is SQVTM and CDR2 is ANQGSEA. This CDR3 comprises 18 residues. V was clipped by 1 base and J by 1 base; unmatched bases: 16.

The V gene is TRBV2, the J gene TRBJ2-1; no firm D call. V dropped 4 bases and J dropped 4 bases, with 17 bases sitting between them. Germline assignment: CDR1 SNHLY and CDR2 FYNNEI. The CDR3 totals 16 residues. For the CDR3, the DNA is TGTGCCAGCAGTGGGTCCGACACAGCCTCTTACAATGAGCAGTTCTTC. Translated, it gives CASSGSDTASYNEQFF.

On this clone: Germline and junction disagree at one end, which may indicate a read error. The chain employs TRBV30 and TRBJ1-6, with TRBD1 matching over 9 bases. This CDR3 has 18 residues. Germline lookup yields CDR1 GTSNPN and CDR2 SVGIG (reference sequence). The CDR3 is CAWSRQGGHSSYNSPLNF. CDR3 nucleotides: TGTGCCTGGAGCAGACAGGGGGGTCATAGCTCCTATAATTCCCCCCTCAACTTT.

The chain couples TRBV27 to TRBJ2-7, with 7 bases fitting TRBD1. Per germline, CDR1 MNHEY and CDR2 SMNVEV (reference sequence). The J segment lost 3 bases and the V segment lost 5 bases, leaving 10 bases of the junction unmatched. CDR3 length: 15 residues. The chain's CDR3 is CASSKLGQSDYEQYF. CDR3 bases: TGTGCCAGCAGTAAACTGGGACAGAGTGACTACGAGCAGTACTTC.

J is TRBJ1-1 and V is TRBV18; weak D call: TRBD1 (6 bases). Between the trimmed V and J ends, which lost 1 base and 1 base, there was a span of 13 bases. The CDR3 is 16 amino acids. Germline CDR1 KGHSH, CDR2 LQKENI. CDR3 nucleotide sequence: TGTGCCAGCTCACCACGTCAAGGGGACAAGAACACTGAAGCTTTCTTT. Residues: CASSPRQGDKNTEAFF.

The chain couples TRBV19 to TRBJ2-2; 16 bases are a match to TRBD2. After removal of 4 bases from V and 4 bases from J, the junction contained 12 bases not matched to a gene. The CDR3 sequence is 20 residues long. CDR1 is LNHDA, CDR2 SQIVND, per germline (reference sequence). This CDR3 is CASSTTPGLAGGRSTGELFF. As DNA, the CDR3 is TGTGCCAGTAGTACCACTCCGGGACTAGCGGGAGGGCGATCCACCGGGGAGCTGTTTTTT.

This clone was detected only a few times. The chain combines TRBV7-9 with TRBJ2-7; possible D gene TRBD2, 6 bases. Germline-derived CDR1 and CDR2 are SEHNR and FQNEAQ (reference sequence). With 2 bases removed from V and 1 base from J, the gap between germline ends came to 9 bases. CDR3 length equals 14 residues. Written as DNA, the CDR3 is TGTGCCAGCAGCTTATTTGGGGGGTCCTACGAGCAGTACTTC. Translated: CASSLFGGSYEQYF. The entire variable domain, with the rest obtained from reference TRBV7-9 and TRBJ2-7, is as follows: DTGVSQNPRHKITKRGQNVTFRCDPISEHNRLYWYRQTLGQGPEFLTYFQNEAQLEKSRLLSDRFSAERPKGSFSTLEIQRTEQGDSAMYLCASSLFGGSYEQYFGPGTRLTVT.

This sequence joins TRBV5-4 and TRBJ1-4, with 7 bases matching TRBD1. Trimming removed 4 bases from V and 7 bases from J; junction bases left unmatched: 7. This CDR3 is built from 14 residues. Germline V gene lookup returns CDR1 SGHNT and CDR2 YYREEE (reference sequence). As DNA, the CDR3 is TGTGCCAGCAGCGTGACAGGGCTTGGTGAAAAACTGTTTTTT. Its translation is CASSVTGLGEKLFF.

The rearrangement uses TRBV5-1 and TRBJ2-3; a possible D gene is TRBD2 (5 bases). The CDR3 is 15 amino acids. CDR1 is SGHRS, CDR2 YFSETQ, per germline. The V gene lost 0 bases and the J gene lost 0 bases, with 8 bases spanning the gap. As DNA, the CDR3 is TGCGCCAGCAGCTTGGGCGGGCCTAGCACAGATACGCAGTATTTT. It codes for CASSLGGPSTDTQYF.

The chain uses TRBV11-3 and TRBJ2-1; a weak D match, TRBD2 (5 bases). The germline V gene has CDR1 SGHNT and CDR2 YENEEA. This CDR3 contains 15 residues. V lost 2 bases, J lost 6 bases, and 14 bases lay in between. DNA for the CDR3: TGTGCCAGCAGCTTAAACGGGGAGCAGGCCAATGAGCAGTTCTTC. Its translation: CASSLNGEQANEQFF.

This chain uses TRBV19 with TRBJ2-2; 7 nucleotides agree with TRBD2. In germline, CDR1 is LNHDA, CDR2 SQIVND (reference sequence). Germline trimming cut 5 bases from V and 6 bases from J; bases unmatched to any gene: 9. The CDR3 loop spans 15 amino acids. CDR3 nucleotide sequence: TGTGCCAGTAGTCCCGCCGGGACTAAGGCCGGGGAGCTGTTTTTT. Translating gives CASSPAGTKAGELFF. Filled out from reference TRBV19 and TRBJ2-2, the complete variable domain reads DGGITQSPKYLFRKEGQNVTLSCEQNLNHDAMYWYRQDPGQGLRLIYYSQIVNDFQKGDIAEGYSVSREKKESFPLTVTSAQKNPTAFYLCASSPAGTKAGELFFGEGSRLTVL.

As for this clone: The same CDR3 can be traced to other DNA sequences in this sample. The J gene is TRBJ1-3, the V gene TRBV19; D is unresolved. Germline lookup yields CDR1 LNHDA and CDR2 SQIVND (reference sequence). V lost 5 bases and J 0 bases, leaving 8 bases between the germline ends. This CDR3 contains 14 residues. CDR3 nucleotides: TGTGCCAGTAGTGTTTCGAGCTCTGGAAACACCATATATTTT. This sequence encodes CASSVSSSGNTIYF.

V is TRBV6-5 and J is TRBJ1-1; 7 positions match TRBD1. The CDR3 contains 14 residues. V lost 5 bases and J lost 6; bases outside the gene matches: 9. Germline V gene data show CDR1 as MNHEY and CDR2 as SVGAGI. The CDR3 loop is CASSPEGAYSEAFF. The CDR3 coding sequence is TGTGCCAGCAGTCCCGAGGGGGCTTATTCTGAAGCTTTCTTT.

This chain uses TRBV6-6 with TRBJ2-7; tentatively, D is TRBD2 (5 bases). CDR1 is MNHNY, CDR2 SVGAGI, per germline (reference sequence). The CDR3 loop spans 12 amino acids. The V end was cut by 7 bases, the J end by 0 bases, with 7 bases between. In nucleotides, the CDR3 is TGTGCCAGCAAGGCGGGCTCCTACGAGCAGTACTTC. As protein: CASKAGSYEQYF.

This sequence joins TRBV27 and TRBJ1-1, with 7 bases identical to TRBD1. The CDR3 is 16 residues long. With 4 bases clipped from V and 4 bases from J, the junction kept 12 bases outside the gene matches. Germline CDR1 reads MNHEY; CDR2 reads SMNVEV (reference sequence). The CDR3 DNA is TGTGCCAGCAGTTCACTCCCTGGACAGGCCAGCACTGAAGCTTTCTTT. Its translation: CASSSLPGQASTEAFF.

In its sample, this clone was seen a few times. The V and J genes are TRBV7-2 and TRBJ1-5, with unresolved D. V lost 2 bases and J lost 0, with 5 bases in between. This CDR3 has 14 residues. The V gene's germline CDR1 is SGHTA and CDR2 FQGNSA. This CDR3 is CASSLSHSNQPQHF. The DNA of the CDR3 is TGTGCCAGCAGCTTAAGCCATAGCAATCAGCCCCAGCATTTT.